This is a list of T cell receptor beta chains from one sample in a study of T cell responses to AZD1222 COVID-19 vaccine. Clones were read by immunoSEQ multiplex PCR, and TCRdb kept only the in-frame ones, dropping some. Of more than 95,000 clones listed, approximately 90% are singletons. Sequenced here: peripheral blood, sampled on day 0 of AZD1222 vaccination. Receptors were obtained from an adult in good health. CDR3s include the opening cysteine and the closing phenylalanine or tryptophan. The D gene is left open where the match is weak. Only some rows state a clone size, as once, few, many or a class for expanded clones.

>few|-|TRBV11-3|TRBJ2-7
TGTGCCAGCAGCTTGGCCCCTACCTACGAGCAGTACTTC
CASSLAPTYEQYF
>-|-|TRBV2|TRBJ1-2
TGTGCCAGCAGGAGGGGGGGACCCTATGGCTACACCTTC
CASRRGGPYGYTF
>-|TRBD1|TRBV7-9|TRBJ2-3
TGTGCCAGCACTTCGGACAGGGGGCAGGAAGATACGCAGTATTTT
CASTSDRGQEDTQYF
>-|-|TRBV14|TRBJ1-1
TGTGCCAGCAGCCAAATTACGATAACTGAAGCTTTCTTT
CASSQITITEAFF
>few|-|TRBV6-5|TRBJ2-2
TGTGCCAGCAGCCGCCGTCCAGGGCCCGGGGAGCTGTTTTTT
CASSRRPGPGELFF
>-|TRBD1|TRBV28|TRBJ1-6
TGTGCCAGCAGTCCCCAGGACAGGGGAAATTCACCCCTCCACTTT
CASSPQDRGNSPLHF
>-|TRBD2|TRBV4-1|TRBJ2-3
TGCGCCAGCAGCGAAAACGAGGGACTCCCCGGGAGGAGGTTT
CASSENEGLPGRRF
>once|-|TRBV14|TRBJ1-2
TGTGCCAGCAGCCAGGAAACTAACTATGGCTACACCTTC
CASSQETNYGYTF
>-|TRBD1|TRBV19|TRBJ2-7
TGTGCCAGTAGTATGTGGACAGGGGAAAAAGAGCAGTACTTC
CASSMWTGEKEQYF
>-|-|TRBV7-2|TRBJ2-6
TGTGCCAGCAGCTTAGCTGGGGCTGGGGCCAACGTCCTGACTTTC
CASSLAGAGANVLTF
>-|-|TRBV6-2/TRBV6-3|TRBJ1-5
TGTGCCAGCAGTTACTCCTTGGTGACGACTAGCAATCAGCCCCAGCATTTT
CASSYSLVTTSNQPQHF
>-|-|TRBV14|TRBJ2-7
TGTGCCAGCAGCACCCGGGAGAGGTCCTACGAGCAGTACTTC
CASSTRERSYEQYF
>-|-|TRBV27|TRBJ1-2
TGTGCCAGCACCGACCGGGAATCACATGGCTACACCTTC
CASTDRESHGYTF
>-|-|TRBV11-2|TRBJ1-1
TGTGCCAGCAGCTTAGGGGGTTGGGATAGTTGGGTTGAAGCTTTCTTT
CASSLGGWDSWVEAFF
>-|-|TRBV7-2|TRBJ1-1
TGTGCCAGCAGCCCCAGAAGGGGGAACACTGAAGCTTTCTTT
CASSPRRGNTEAFF
>-|-|TRBV11-2|TRBJ1-3
TGTGCCAGCAGCCCCCGGCCGGTTCAGGGGCCTGGAAACACCATATATTTT
CASSPRPVQGPGNTIYF
>-|TRBD1|TRBV27|TRBJ1-2
TGTGCCAGCAGTCGGACAGGGAACTATGGCTACACCTTC
CASSRTGNYGYTF
>few|TRBD1|TRBV7-9|TRBJ1-2
TGTGCCAGCAGCTTAGCGGACAGGTCAGAAAGGGGCTACACCTTC
CASSLADRSERGYTF